The rows below give T cell receptor beta chains drawn from one sample of a study of PD-1 blockade in classical Hodgkin lymphoma. Data came from immunoSEQ multiplex PCR; TCRdb stores just in-frame clones and leaves some out. The sample shows about 15,000 clones, 86% of them seen only once. The sample consisted of peripheral blood mononuclear cells (PBMCs), taken at baseline. The receptor set was obtained from a human donor with classical Hodgkin lymphoma. CDR3s include the opening cysteine and the closing phenylalanine or tryptophan. D genes are given only for firm matches. The size of a clone is reported for some rows only, either as once, few or many, or as a class for expanded clones.

cdr3_nt cdr3_aa v_call clone_size d_call j_call
TGTGCCAGCAGCTTAGCCCCAACCTACGAGCAGTACTTC CASSLAPTYEQYF TRBV11-3 - - TRBJ2-7
TGTGCCAGCAGCTTGTGGGAGCAAAACATTCAGTACTTC CASSLWEQNIQYF TRBV5-6 - - TRBJ2-4
TGTGCCAGTAGTCTCGGCGGCACGGGGGCCTCCGAGCAGTACTTC CASSLGGTGASEQYF TRBV19 - - TRBJ2-7
TGTGCCAGCAGTACTCGACTCGGCAATCAGCCCCAGCATTTT CASSTRLGNQPQHF TRBV28 - - TRBJ1-5
TGTGCCAGCAGCTTAGGCAGCTTCTATAATTCACCCCTCCACTTT CASSLGSFYNSPLHF TRBV7-2 few - TRBJ1-6
TGTGCCAGCAGTTTAGGGCTTACCGGGGAGCTGTTTTTT CASSLGLTGELFF TRBV27 - - TRBJ2-2
TGCACCAGCAGCCCGTACCCTTATGGCTACACCTTC CTSSPYPYGYTF TRBV1 - - TRBJ1-2
TGTGCCAGCAGCTTGGCCGGACTGAGCAATGAAAAACTGTTTTTT CASSLAGLSNEKLFF TRBV5-4 - - TRBJ1-4
TGTGCCATCAAGGGGCAGGGTGAAGAAAAACTGTTTTTT CAIKGQGEEKLFF TRBV10-3 - - TRBJ1-4
TGCGCCAGCAGCTTGGCCCAGGTCGATATGAACACTGAAGCTTTCTTT CASSLAQVDMNTEAFF TRBV5-1 - - TRBJ1-1
TGTGCCTGGAACGGGGGGTACCAAGAGACCCAGTACTTC CAWNGGYQETQYF TRBV30 - TRBD2 TRBJ2-5
TGTGCCAGTAATTACCTTGCGGGGGGCGGCACAGATACGCAGTATTTT CASNYLAGGGTDTQYF TRBV19 - TRBD2 TRBJ2-3
TGTGCCAGCAGCGCACGTAGGGGGTTTGACGGGAGATACAATGAGCAGTTCTTC CASSARRGFDGRYNEQFF TRBV7-9 - - TRBJ2-1
TGTGCCAGCAGTGAACACGAGGGGGCCGGGACGCCCCAGCATTTT CASSEHEGAGTPQHF TRBV2 - TRBD1 TRBJ1-5
TGTGCCAGTAGTCAACAGCTGCTAGTCGAGCAGTACTTC CASSQQLLVEQYF TRBV19 - - TRBJ2-7
TGTGCCAGCAGTGGGAACGAGCAGTACTTC CASSGNEQYF TRBV6-1 - - TRBJ2-7
TGTGCCAGCAGCCGGCTGACTTACTCTGGAAACACCATATATTTT CASSRLTYSGNTIYF TRBV7-9 - - TRBJ1-3
TGTGCCAGCAGTCCGTCGGGCCACATGAACACTGAAGCTTTCTTT CASSPSGHMNTEAFF TRBV6-5 once - TRBJ1-1
TGTGCCAGCAGCTCCTGGGGGGGATTTCATGGCTACACCTTC CASSSWGGFHGYTF TRBV7-9 - - TRBJ1-2
TGTGCCAGCAGCTTGGAAAATGGCTACACCTTC CASSLENGYTF TRBV5-4 - - TRBJ1-2
TGTGCCATCAGTGCGAAGCGGGAGGGCCGGGGGGAGACCCAGTACTTC CAISAKREGRGETQYF TRBV10-3 - TRBD2 TRBJ2-5
TGTGCCAGCAGGAAAGGGACAGGGAACACCGGGGAGCTGTTTTTT CASRKGTGNTGELFF TRBV11-2 - TRBD1 TRBJ2-2
TGTGCCAGCAGTTCAAAGAAGGACAGCTCCCCTGCAAACACCATATATTTT CASSSKKDSSPANTIYF TRBV28 - - TRBJ1-3
TGTGCCAGCTCATCAGAGCCCGGTACGCCCCAGCATTTT CASSSEPGTPQHF TRBV18 - - TRBJ1-5
TGTGCCAGCAGTCCGGGGACAGTCAACACCGGGGAGCTGTTTTTT CASSPGTVNTGELFF TRBV27 - TRBD1 TRBJ2-2
TGTGCCAGCAGCTTAGCGGCAGGGTCTGAAAAACTGTTTTTT CASSLAAGSEKLFF TRBV7-9 - - TRBJ1-4
TGTGCCTGGAGAAGGACAGGGTTGAATGAGCAGTTCTTC CAWRRTGLNEQFF TRBV30 few TRBD1 TRBJ2-1
TGTGCCATCAGTGACCTACAGGGGAGCGCTGAAGCTTTCTTT CAISDLQGSAEAFF TRBV10-3 - TRBD1 TRBJ1-1
TGTGCCAGCAGCTTAAGAGATACGCAGTATTTT CASSLRDTQYF TRBV7-2 - - TRBJ2-3
TGTGCCAGTAGTACCGGACAGCAGTACAATCAGCCCCAGCATTTT CASSTGQQYNQPQHF TRBV19 once - TRBJ1-5
TGTGCCAGTAGCCCAAGGGGGCGTACCGAAGCTTTCTTT CASSPRGRTEAFF TRBV19 - TRBD1 TRBJ1-1
TGTGCCAGCGCGGAGCGGGAAGAGACCCAGTACTTC CASAEREETQYF TRBV2 - - TRBJ2-5
TGCAGCGTCGTGGTTGACCCCTCCGTTCAGCCCCAGCATTTT CSVVVDPSVQPQHF TRBV29-1 - - TRBJ1-5
TGTGCCAGTTCCAACAGCTACACTGAAGCTTTCTTT CASSNSYTEAFF TRBV19 - - TRBJ1-1
TGCGCCAGCAGTTTCGGGACTAGCGGAGGGGTGACCCAGTACTTC CASSFGTSGGVTQYF TRBV4-1 - TRBD2 TRBJ2-5
TGTGCCAGCAGCGTAGATGTTCAGTTGAACACTGAAGCTTTCTTT CASSVDVQLNTEAFF TRBV9 - - TRBJ1-1
TGTGCCAGCAGCTTAGATGGCAGGGCCCCTGCAACTAATGAAAAACTGTTTTTT CASSLDGRAPATNEKLFF TRBV7-6 - - TRBJ1-4
TGTGCCAGCAGCTTACGAACGGGGCCCTGGGATACGCAGTATTTT CASSLRTGPWDTQYF TRBV7-9 - - TRBJ2-3
TGTGCCAGCAGCGTAGGAGGGGCCGATGGCTACACCTTC CASSVGGADGYTF TRBV9 - - TRBJ1-2
TGTGCCAGTAGTATAGCACTAGTTGATGAGCAGTTCTTC CASSIALVDEQFF TRBV19 - - TRBJ2-1
TGTGCCAGCAGTTCACCGGGACAGGGGTACAATGAGCAGTTCTTC CASSSPGQGYNEQFF TRBV7-2 - TRBD1 TRBJ2-1
TGCGCCAGCTCGTCGGACCTTTCGAAGGGAGAGACCCAGTACTTC CASSSDLSKGETQYF TRBV5-1 - - TRBJ2-5
TGTGCCTGGAGCCGAGGGGTAGATACGCAGTATTTT CAWSRGVDTQYF TRBV30 - - TRBJ2-3
TGTGCCAGCAGAACAGAGATGAACACTGAAGCTTTCTTT CASRTEMNTEAFF TRBV2 - - TRBJ1-1
TGTGCCAGCTTTACAGGGTGGGGAGAGACCCAGTACTTC CASFTGWGETQYF TRBV2 - - TRBJ2-5